This is a list of T cell receptor beta chains from one sample in a study of control samples from healthy donors and cancer patients. Repertoires were generated with immunoSEQ multiplex PCR, while TCRdb's copy carries only in-frame clones and drops some. Of 100,000 to 150,000 clones in the sample, 85% to 95% are singletons; the top ten hold around 8.1%. The sample consisted of blood. Every receptor here comes from a man between 18 and 35 years old in good health. The CDR3 runs from the conserved cysteine through the conserved F or W. Fields, in order: CDR3 length, V gene, J gene, clone size, D gene, CDR3 DNA, CDR3 protein. A D gene is named only where the DNA matches it firmly. A clone size is listed for some rows: how often the clone was seen (once, few, many), or a class if it is expanded.

13	TRBV5-1	TRBJ1-2	once	.	TGCGCCAGCAGCTGGCCAGGGAACTATGGCTACACCTTC	CASSWPGNYGYTF
13	TRBV2	TRBJ2-7	.	.	TGTGCCAGCAGTGAAGGGGGGTACTACGAGCAGTACTTC	CASSEGGYYEQYF
12	TRBV7-2	TRBJ2-7	.	.	TGTGCCAGCAGCTTAATTAGGGGCGAGCAGTACTTC	CASSLIRGEQYF
14	TRBV4-1	TRBJ1-6	.	.	TGCGCCAGCAGCCAGGGGGCAGGTAATTCACCCCTCCACTTT	CASSQGAGNSPLHF
15	TRBV6-4	TRBJ2-3	.	.	TGTGCCAGCAGACCGACAGGGACTAGCACAGATACGCAGTATTTT	CASRPTGTSTDTQYF
16	TRBV9	TRBJ2-6	.	.	TGTGCCAGCAGTGCCTATCGTAGCTCTGGGGCCAACGTCCTGACTTTC	CASSAYRSSGANVLTF
13	TRBV6-1	TRBJ2-7	.	.	TGTGCCAGCAGTGACACTAGCAGCCACGAGCAGTACTTC	CASSDTSSHEQYF
17	TRBV2	TRBJ2-6	.	.	TGTGCCAGCAGTGGCAGTCTAGGAAGGGACGGGGCCAACGTCCTGACTTTC	CASSGSLGRDGANVLTF
15	TRBV6-1	TRBJ1-5	.	.	TGTGCCAGCAGTGAAGGGCCGGCAGGCAATCAGCCCCAGCATTTT	CASSEGPAGNQPQHF
18	TRBV7-9	TRBJ2-6	.	.	TGTGCCAGCAGCCCGAACGGCCGGGGCCGCTCTGGGGCCAACGTCCTGACTTTC	CASSPNGRGRSGANVLTF
16	TRBV11-1	TRBJ2-5	.	TRBD2	TGTGCCAGCAGCTTAGAGGGACTAGCGGGTCAAGAGACCCAGTACTTC	CASSLEGLAGQETQYF
13	TRBV10-1	TRBJ1-1	once	.	TGCGCCAGCAGTGCGGGGTTGTACACTGAAGCTTTCTTT	CASSAGLYTEAFF
12	TRBV18	TRBJ2-7	.	.	TGTGCCAGCTCACCTGCCGGCCACGAGCAGTACTTC	CASSPAGHEQYF
11	TRBV7-9	TRBJ1-2	.	.	TGTGCCAGCAGCTTACTGGGACGCTACACCTTC	CASSLLGRYTF
11	TRBV7-2	TRBJ2-5	few	.	TGTGCCAGCAGCTTCTGGGAGACCCAGTACTTC	CASSFWETQYF
14	TRBV2	TRBJ1-5	.	.	TGTGCCAGCAGTGAAAACAGGCTTAATCAGCCCCAGCATTTT	CASSENRLNQPQHF
14	TRBV19	TRBJ1-6	.	.	TGTGCCAGTAGTATCGTACGGGGAAATTCACCCCTCCACTTT	CASSIVRGNSPLHF
16	TRBV3-1/TRBV3-2	TRBJ2-1	.	.	TGTGCCAGCAGCCGACGTGCGAGCGGCTCCTACAATGAGCAGTTCTTC	CASSRRASGSYNEQFF
16	TRBV2	TRBJ2-7	.	.	TGTGCCAGCAGTGATCTGAGTAGCACGAGCTCCTACGAGCAGTACTTC	CASSDLSSTSSYEQYF
14	TRBV5-4	TRBJ1-6	.	.	TGTGCCAGCAGCTTTGCAGGGGCCCTTAACCTCCTCCACTTT	CASSFAGALNLLHF
13	TRBV18	TRBJ2-5	once	.	TGTGCCAGCTCACCGACCGGGCAAGAGACCCAGTACTTC	CASSPTGQETQYF
13	TRBV6-6	TRBJ2-1	.	.	TGTGCCAGCAGTTACACGTACCCGGGTGAGCAGTTCTTC	CASSYTYPGEQFF